This entry features one T cell receptor beta chain sequence. The protocol was immunoSEQ multiplex PCR, while the TCRdb copy is restricted to in-frame clones and leaves out a portion. The table shows approximately 99,000 clones, with around 88% occurring only once. This sample is part of a study of blood T cell repertoires in COVID-19. This CDR3 contains 14 residues. V shed 9 bases and J 5 bases; nucleotides not matched to a gene: 3. CDR1 is WNHNN and CDR2 is SYGVQD in the germline V gene (reference sequence). The specimen was peripheral blood. This clonotype originated in a man aged 45-60 years with COVID-19, enrolled during active disease. The chain is built from TRBV10-1 and TRBJ2-2; 13 nucleotides agree with TRBD2. The CDR3 spells CASRLAGGTGELFF. DNA for the CDR3: TGCGCCAGTAGACTAGCGGGGGGAACCGGGGAGCTGTTTTTT.